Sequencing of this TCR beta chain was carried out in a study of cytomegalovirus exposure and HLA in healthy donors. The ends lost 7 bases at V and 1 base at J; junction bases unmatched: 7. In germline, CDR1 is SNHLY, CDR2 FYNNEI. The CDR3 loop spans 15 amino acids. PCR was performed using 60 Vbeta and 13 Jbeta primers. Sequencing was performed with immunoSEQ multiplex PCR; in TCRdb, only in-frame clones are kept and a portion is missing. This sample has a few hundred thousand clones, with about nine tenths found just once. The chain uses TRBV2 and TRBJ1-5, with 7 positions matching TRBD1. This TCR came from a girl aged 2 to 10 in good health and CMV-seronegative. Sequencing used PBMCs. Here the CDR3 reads CASTGGRGSNQPQHF. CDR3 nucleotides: TGTGCCAGCACCGGGGGCAGGGGGAGCAATCAGCCCCAGCATTTT.